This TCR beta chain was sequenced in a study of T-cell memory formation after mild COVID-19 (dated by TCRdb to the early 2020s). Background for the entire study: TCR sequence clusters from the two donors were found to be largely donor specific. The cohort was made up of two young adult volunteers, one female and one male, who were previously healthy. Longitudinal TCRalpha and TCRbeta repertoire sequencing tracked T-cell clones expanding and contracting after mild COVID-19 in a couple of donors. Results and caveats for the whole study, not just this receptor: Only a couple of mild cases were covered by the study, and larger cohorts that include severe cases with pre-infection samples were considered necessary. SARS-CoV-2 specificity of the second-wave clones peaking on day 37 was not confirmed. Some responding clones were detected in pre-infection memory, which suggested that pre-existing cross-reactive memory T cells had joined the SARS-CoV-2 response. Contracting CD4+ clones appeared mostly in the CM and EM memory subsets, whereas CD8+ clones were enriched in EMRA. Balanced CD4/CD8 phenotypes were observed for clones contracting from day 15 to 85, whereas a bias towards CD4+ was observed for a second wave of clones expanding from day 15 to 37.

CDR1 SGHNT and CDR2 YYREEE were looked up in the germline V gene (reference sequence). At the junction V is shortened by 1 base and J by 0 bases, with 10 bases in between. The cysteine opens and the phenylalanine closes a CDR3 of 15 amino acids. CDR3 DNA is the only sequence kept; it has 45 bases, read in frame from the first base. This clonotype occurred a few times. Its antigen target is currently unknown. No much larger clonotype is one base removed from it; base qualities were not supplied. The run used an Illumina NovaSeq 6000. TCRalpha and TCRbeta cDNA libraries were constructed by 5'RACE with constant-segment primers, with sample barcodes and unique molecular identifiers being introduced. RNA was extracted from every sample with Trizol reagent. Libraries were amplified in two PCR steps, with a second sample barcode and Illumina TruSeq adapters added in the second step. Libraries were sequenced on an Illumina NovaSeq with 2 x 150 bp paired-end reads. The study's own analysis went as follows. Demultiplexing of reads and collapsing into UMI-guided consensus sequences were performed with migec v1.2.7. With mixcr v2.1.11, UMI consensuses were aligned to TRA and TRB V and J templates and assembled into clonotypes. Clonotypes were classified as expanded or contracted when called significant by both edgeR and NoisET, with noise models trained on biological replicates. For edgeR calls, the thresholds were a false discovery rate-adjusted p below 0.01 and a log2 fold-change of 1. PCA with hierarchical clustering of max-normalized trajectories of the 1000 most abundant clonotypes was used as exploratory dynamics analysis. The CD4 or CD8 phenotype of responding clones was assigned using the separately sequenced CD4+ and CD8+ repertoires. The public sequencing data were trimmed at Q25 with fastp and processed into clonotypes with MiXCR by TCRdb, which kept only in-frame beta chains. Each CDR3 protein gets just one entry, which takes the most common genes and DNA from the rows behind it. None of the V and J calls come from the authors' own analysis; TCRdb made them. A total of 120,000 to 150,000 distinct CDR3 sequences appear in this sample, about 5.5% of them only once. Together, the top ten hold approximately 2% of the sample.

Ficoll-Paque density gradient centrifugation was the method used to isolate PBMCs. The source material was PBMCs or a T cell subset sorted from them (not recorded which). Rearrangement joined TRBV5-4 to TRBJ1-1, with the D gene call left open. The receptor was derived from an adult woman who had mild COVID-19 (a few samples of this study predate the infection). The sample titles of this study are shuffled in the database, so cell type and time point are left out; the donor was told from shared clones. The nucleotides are TGTGCCAGCAGCTTGCAAGGGAGCATGAACACTGAAGCTTTCTTT. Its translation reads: CASSLQGSMNTEAFF. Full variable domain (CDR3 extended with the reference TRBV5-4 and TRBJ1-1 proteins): ETGVTQSPTHLIKTRGQQVTLRCSSQSGHNTVSWYQQALGQGPQFIFQYYREEENGRGNFPPRFSGLQFPNYSSELNVNALELDDSALYLCASSLQGSMNTEAFFGQGTRLTVV.